This T cell receptor beta chain was recorded in a study of blood T cell repertoires in COVID-19. Study details: The study drew acute and convalescent COVID-19 samples from the United States, Italy and Spain.

The CDR3 covers 14 residues. V lost 4 bases and J lost 8, with 17 bases in between. The germline V gene encodes CDR1 SGHDN and CDR2 FVKESK. Per the authors' pipeline: Cell counts per sample came from amplifying reference gene primers. TCRdb's copy holds only in-frame clones and misses some; the assay was immunoSEQ multiplex PCR. V and J calls and clone size follow that table, whereas D and trimming were derived from the DNA. The top ten clones hold approximately 6% of a sample with fewer than 300,000 clones, around 80% of them seen once. Sequencing used peripheral blood. The chain uses TRBV14 and TRBJ1-2; D is unresolved. This clonotype was obtained from an elderly man with acute or convalescent COVID-19. CDR3 nucleotides: TGTGCCAGCAGCCTTCGCGACCGGAGATGGGGCTACACCTTC. It yields the protein CASSLRDRRWGYTF.